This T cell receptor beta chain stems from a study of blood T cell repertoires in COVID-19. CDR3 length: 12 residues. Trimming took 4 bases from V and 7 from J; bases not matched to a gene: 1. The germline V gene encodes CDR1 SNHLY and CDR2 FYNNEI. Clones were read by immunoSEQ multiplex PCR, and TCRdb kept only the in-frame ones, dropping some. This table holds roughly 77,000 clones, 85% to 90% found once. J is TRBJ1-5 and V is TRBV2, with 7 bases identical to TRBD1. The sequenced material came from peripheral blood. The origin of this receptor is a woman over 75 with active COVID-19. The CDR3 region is CASSGGGQPQHF. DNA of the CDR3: TGTGCCAGCAGTGGAGGGGGCCAGCCCCAGCATTTT.